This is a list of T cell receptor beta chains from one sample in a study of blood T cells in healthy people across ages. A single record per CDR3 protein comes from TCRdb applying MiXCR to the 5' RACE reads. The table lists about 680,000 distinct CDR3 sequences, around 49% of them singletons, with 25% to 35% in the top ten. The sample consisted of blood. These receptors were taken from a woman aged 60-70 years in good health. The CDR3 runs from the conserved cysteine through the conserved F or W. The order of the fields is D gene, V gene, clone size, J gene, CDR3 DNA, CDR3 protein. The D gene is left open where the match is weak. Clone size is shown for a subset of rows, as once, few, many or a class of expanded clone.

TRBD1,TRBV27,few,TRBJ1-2,TGTGCCAGCAAGGCGACAGGGGACCTACGCTACACCTTC,CASKATGDLRYTF
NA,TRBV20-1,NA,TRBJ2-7,TGCAGTGCCTATGGACAGACAAACTACGAGCAGTACTTC,CSAYGQTNYEQYF
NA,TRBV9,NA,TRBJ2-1,TGTGCCAGCAGCGCCGGACCGGGACTTTCCTACAATGAGCAGTTCTTC,CASSAGPGLSYNEQFF
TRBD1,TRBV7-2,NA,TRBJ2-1,TGTGCCAGCAGCTTAGCGGGACAGGGGAAGGAGTTCTTC,CASSLAGQGKEFF
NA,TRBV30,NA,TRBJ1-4,TGTGCCTGGAACACAGGGATTGGCGAAAAACTGTTTTTT,CAWNTGIGEKLFF
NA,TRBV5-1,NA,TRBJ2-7,TGCGCCAGCAGCTTGGCGATCGACAGGTCGGCCGAGCAGTACTTC,CASSLAIDRSAEQYF
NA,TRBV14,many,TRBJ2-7,TGTGCCAGCAGCCAAGGGGATAGGTGGGGGATGGACGAGCAGTACTTC,CASSQGDRWGMDEQYF
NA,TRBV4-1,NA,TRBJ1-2,TGCGCCAGCAGCCAAGATCAGGGTTATGGCTACACCTTC,CASSQDQGYGYTF
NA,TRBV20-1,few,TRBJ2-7,TGCAGTGCTAGACAGGGGTTTAGTAACGAGCAGTACTTC,CSARQGFSNEQYF
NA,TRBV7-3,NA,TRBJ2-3,TGTGCCAGCAGCTTATCAGGCGGTACGCAGTATTTT,CASSLSGGTQYF
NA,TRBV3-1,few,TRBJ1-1,TGTGCCAGCAGCCAAGAGGGGAGAACTGAAGCTTTCTTT,CASSQEGRTEAFF
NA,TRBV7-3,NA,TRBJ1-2,TGTGCCAGCAGCTTAAGTGGCGGTCCCTATGGCTACACCTTC,CASSLSGGPYGYTF
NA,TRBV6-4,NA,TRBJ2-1,TGTGCCAGCAGTGACTCGAGGCGAGGATCCAGGGAGCAGTTCTTC,CASSDSRRGSREQFF
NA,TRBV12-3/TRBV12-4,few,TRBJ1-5,TGTGCCAGCACAGCCCGCCAATATAGCAATCAGCCCCAGCATTTT,CASTARQYSNQPQHF
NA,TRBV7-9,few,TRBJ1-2,TGTGCCAGCAGCCTAGGGGTAGGGCGCGGCTACACCTTC,CASSLGVGRGYTF
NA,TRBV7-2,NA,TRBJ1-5,TGTGCCAGCAGCTTAGTTCAGGGGTTCGGCAATCAGCCCCAGCATTTT,CASSLVQGFGNQPQHF
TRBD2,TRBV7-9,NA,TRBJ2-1,TGTGCCAGCAGCGCCGGACTAGCGGGATACTACAATGGGCAGTTCTTC,CASSAGLAGYYNGQFF
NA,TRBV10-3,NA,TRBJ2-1,TGTGCCATCAGTGCGGAGGAAGGTTCCTACAATGAGCAGTTCTTC,CAISAEEGSYNEQFF
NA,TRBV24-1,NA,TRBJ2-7,TGTGCCACCAGTGATATGGACGACGAGCAGTACTTC,CATSDMDDEQYF
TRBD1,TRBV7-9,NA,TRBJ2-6,TGTGCCAGCAGCTCACGACAGGGTGTTCTCTCTGGGGCCAACGTCCTGACTTTC,CASSSRQGVLSGANVLTF
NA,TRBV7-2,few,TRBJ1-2,TGTGCCAGCAGCTTAGAACCTTTAGGAGATGGCTACACCTTC,CASSLEPLGDGYTF
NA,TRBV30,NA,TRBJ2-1,TGTGCCTTAACTAGGCGCAATGGGCAGTTCTTC,CALTRRNGQFF
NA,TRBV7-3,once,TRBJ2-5,TGTGCCAGCAGCAAGGTCAGCCAAGAGACCCAGTACTTC,CASSKVSQETQYF
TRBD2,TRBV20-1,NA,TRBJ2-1,TGCAGTGCTAGAGTGCTCGGGACAGGACTAGCGGGAGGGCGGGCCTACAATGAGCAGTTCTTC,CSARVLGTGLAGGRAYNEQFF
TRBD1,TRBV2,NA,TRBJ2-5,TGTGCCTCCGGGACAGGGGAGTGGGAGACCCAGTACTTC,CASGTGEWETQYF
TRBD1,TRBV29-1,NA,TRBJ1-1,TGCAGCGTAGGGGACAGCTGGACGAACACTGAAGCTTTCTTT,CSVGDSWTNTEAFF
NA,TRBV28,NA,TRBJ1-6,TGTGCCAGCAGTCTAGCATTCGCCAGGGAGGGTAATTCACCCCTCCACTTT,CASSLAFAREGNSPLHF
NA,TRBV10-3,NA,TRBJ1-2,TGTGCCACCAGTGGCAGTGACTATGGCTACACCTTC,CATSGSDYGYTF
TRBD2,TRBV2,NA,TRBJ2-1,TGTGCCAGCAGGCGGACTAGCGGGGGCTCGAATGAGCAGTTCTTC,CASRRTSGGSNEQFF
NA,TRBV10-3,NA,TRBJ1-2,TGTGCCTGTCGGACAGTCCCTACCCTCAGTGGCTACACCTTC,CACRTVPTLSGYTF
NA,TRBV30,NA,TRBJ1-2,TGTGCCTGGAGTCCCGGTGGAGTCCCCTATGGCTACACCTTC,CAWSPGGVPYGYTF
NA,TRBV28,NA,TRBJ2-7,TGTGCCAGCAGTTTTGGGCCAGCTGGAACCTACGAGCAGTACTTC,CASSFGPAGTYEQYF
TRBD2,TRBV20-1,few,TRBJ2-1,TGCAGTGCTAGAGATCGGACTAGCGGGAGGAATGAGCAGTTCTTC,CSARDRTSGRNEQFF
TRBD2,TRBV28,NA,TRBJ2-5,TGTGCCAGCAGTCCTGGGACTAGCGGGAGGTGGACCCAGTACTTC,CASSPGTSGRWTQYF
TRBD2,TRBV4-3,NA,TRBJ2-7,TGCGCCAGCAGCCAAGGCCTAGCGGGCTCCTACAATGAGCAGTACTTC,CASSQGLAGSYNEQYF
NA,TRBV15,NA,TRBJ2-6,TGTGCCACCAGCAGAGGGGGGTCCTACTCTGGGGCCAACGTCCTGACTTTC,CATSRGGSYSGANVLTF
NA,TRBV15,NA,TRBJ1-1,TGTGCCACCAGCAGAGACATCGGCAGCGTGAACACTGAAGCTTTCTTT,CATSRDIGSVNTEAFF
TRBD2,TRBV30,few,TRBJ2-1,TGTGCCTGGAGTATGCTAGCGGGAGGCAGGGATGAGCAGTTCTTC,CAWSMLAGGRDEQFF
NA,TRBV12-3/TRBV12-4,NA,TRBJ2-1,TGTGCCAGCAGTTTAGGCGCCATAGCCTACAATGAGCAGTTCTTC,CASSLGAIAYNEQFF
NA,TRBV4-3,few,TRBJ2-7,TGCGCCAGCAGCCAGAGCCCTGGACTTCGCGAGCAGTACTTC,CASSQSPGLREQYF
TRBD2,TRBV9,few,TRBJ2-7,TGTGCCAGCAGCGCCGGGACTACCTCATCCGAGCAGTACTTC,CASSAGTTSSEQYF
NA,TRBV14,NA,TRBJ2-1,TGTGCCAGCAGCCAAGGGCTTACCTCCTACAATGAGCAGTTCTTC,CASSQGLTSYNEQFF
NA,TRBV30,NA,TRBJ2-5,TGTGCCTGGAGTACTGGGGTTAGGGAGACCCAGTACTTC,CAWSTGVRETQYF
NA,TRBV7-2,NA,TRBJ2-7,TGTGCCAGCAGCTTAGGGCTCAATGAGCAGTACTTC,CASSLGLNEQYF
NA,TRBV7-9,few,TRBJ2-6,TGTGCCAGCAGCGCCCCCAACGTCCTGACTTTC,CASSAPNVLTF
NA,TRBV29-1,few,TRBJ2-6,TGCAGCGTTGAACTCCAATCTGGGGCCAACGTCCTGACTTTC,CSVELQSGANVLTF
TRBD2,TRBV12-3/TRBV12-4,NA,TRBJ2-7,TGTGCCAGCAGTTTATTCAGCGGGAGAACCTACGAGCAGTACTTC,CASSLFSGRTYEQYF
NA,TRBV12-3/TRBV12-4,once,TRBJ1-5,TGTGCCAGCAGTCCCCTAATGGGGCAGCCCCAGCATTTT,CASSPLMGQPQHF
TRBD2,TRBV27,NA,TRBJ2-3,TGTGCCAGCAGTCACGGACTAGCGGGAGGGCTAGATACGCAGTATTTT,CASSHGLAGGLDTQYF
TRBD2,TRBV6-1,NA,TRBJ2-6,TGTGCCAGCAGCCCGAGACTAGCGGGTTACTCTGGGGCCAACGTCCTGACTTTC,CASSPRLAGYSGANVLTF
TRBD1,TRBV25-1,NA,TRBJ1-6,TGTGCCAGCAGCTGGACAGGGTTTAATTCACCCCTCCACTTT,CASSWTGFNSPLHF
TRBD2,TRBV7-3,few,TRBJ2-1,TGTGCCAGCAGCCTAGGACTAGCGGGAATTCAGTTCTTC,CASSLGLAGIQFF
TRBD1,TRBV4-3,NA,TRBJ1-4,TGCGCCAGCAGCCCTTCAGGGGGTCTCTCGAGAAATGAAAAACTGTTTTTT,CASSPSGGLSRNEKLFF
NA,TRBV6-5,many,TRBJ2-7,TGTGCCAGCAGTTGGGGGTTCTCCTACGAGCAGTACTTC,CASSWGFSYEQYF
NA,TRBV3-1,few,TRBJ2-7,TGTGCCAGCAGCCGGAGGCAGGCGCTAACCTACGAGCAGTACTTC,CASSRRQALTYEQYF
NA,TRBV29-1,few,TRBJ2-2,TGCAGCGTTGTGCGGGCTTCGAACACCGGGGAGCTGTTTTTT,CSVVRASNTGELFF
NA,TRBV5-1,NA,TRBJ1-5,TGCGCCAGCAGCTTTGGGGACATCAATCAGCCCCAGCATTTT,CASSFGDINQPQHF
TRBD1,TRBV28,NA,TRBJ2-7,TGTGCCAGCAGTTTTCTTCGGGCTGCAGGGGGCAAGTACGAGCAGTACTTC,CASSFLRAAGGKYEQYF
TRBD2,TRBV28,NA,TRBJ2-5,TGTGCCAGCACCAGAGCGGGACGGGGGTCAGAGACCCAGTACTTC,CASTRAGRGSETQYF
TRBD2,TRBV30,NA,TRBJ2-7,TGTGCCTGGAGTGTACGAAGACTAGCGGGAGAGTGGAGCGAGCAGTACTTC,CAWSVRRLAGEWSEQYF